A selection of T cell receptor beta chains follows, all from one sample in a study of T cells in tumors after PD-1 blockade. Here immunoSEQ multiplex PCR was the method, and the copy in TCRdb shows in-frame clones only, minus some. The sample shows 60,000 to 75,000 clones, roughly 70% of them seen only once. Material: PBMCs, obtained after anti-PD-1 treatment. The receptors were gathered from a human donor with basal cell carcinoma. Each CDR3 is given with its conserved first and last residue. D genes are given only for firm matches. A row's size may be missing; if present it is once, few, many or a size class.

size	D	J	V	DNA	CDR3
.	.	TRBJ1-5	TRBV9	TGTGCCAGCAGCCCCGGGTCGAGCAATCAGCCCCAGCATTTT	CASSPGSSNQPQHF
once	TRBD1	TRBJ2-5	TRBV29-1	TGCAGCGTTGTAACAGGGGGCCCTCCCCGAGGGACCCAGTACTTC	CSVVTGGPPRGTQYF
.	TRBD1	TRBJ1-4	TRBV6-6	TGTGCCAGCAGTCCCGGGACAGGGGAGTCAACTAATGAAAAACTGTTTTTT	CASSPGTGESTNEKLFF
.	.	TRBJ2-1	TRBV24-1	TGTGCCACCAGTGATTGGGGTACCGGTGTCAATGAGCAGTTCTTC	CATSDWGTGVNEQFF
.	.	TRBJ1-1	TRBV9	TGTGCCAGCAGCTTGGGCGGGGGGTTGAACACTGAAGCTTTCTTT	CASSLGGGLNTEAFF
.	.	TRBJ1-2	TRBV28	TGTGCCAGCAGTGAACAGGGTCTCGCCTATGGCTACACCTTC	CASSEQGLAYGYTF
.	TRBD2	TRBJ2-7	TRBV30	TGTGCCTGGAGGCAAGGGGGACTAGCGGGTTTTCAGTACTTC	CAWRQGGLAGFQYF
.	.	TRBJ2-3	TRBV30	TGTGCCTGGAGTTTGACAGATACGCAGTATTTT	CAWSLTDTQYF
.	.	TRBJ2-2	TRBV6-5	TGTGCCAGCAGTTACCTAACGGGACAGAACACCGGGGAGCTGTTTTTT	CASSYLTGQNTGELFF
.	.	TRBJ2-7	TRBV6-5	TGTGCCAGCAGTCGTTCTTCAGGGTACGAGCAGTACTTC	CASSRSSGYEQYF
.	.	TRBJ1-1	TRBV25-1	TGTGCCAGCAGTGAATCTAGGGCAGGTGAAGCTTTCTTT	CASSESRAGEAFF
.	.	TRBJ2-3	TRBV4-1	TGCGCCAGCAGCCCCTGGGGGTCTGGCGGCACAGATACGCAGTATTTT	CASSPWGSGGTDTQYF
.	.	TRBJ2-2	TRBV3-1/TRBV3-2	TGTGCCAGCAGCCGAAAAGGGGGGAACACCGGGGAGCTGTTTTTT	CASSRKGGNTGELFF
.	TRBD2	TRBJ2-7	TRBV2	TGTGCCAGCAGTGATAGACTAGCGGGGGGTTCCTACGAGCAGTACTTC	CASSDRLAGGSYEQYF
.	TRBD1	TRBJ1-1	TRBV11-3	TGTGCCAGCAGCCCCTCCGACAGGGTGAGTGAAGCTTTCTTT	CASSPSDRVSEAFF
.	.	TRBJ1-1	TRBV14	TGTGCCAGCAGCCAGGATACCGGGAGCGAAGCTTTCTTT	CASSQDTGSEAFF
.	.	TRBJ1-1	TRBV3-1/TRBV3-2	TGTGCCAGCAGCCATACCAACACTGAAGCTTTCTTT	CASSHTNTEAFF
.	TRBD1	TRBJ1-6	TRBV13	TGTGCCAGCAGCTTAAGGGGGCCGGCAACTAATTCACCCCTCCACTTT	CASSLRGPATNSPLHF
.	.	TRBJ2-5	TRBV5-5	TGTGCCAGCAGCTTAGACGGGAACCAAGAGACCCAGTACTTC	CASSLDGNQETQYF
.	TRBD2	TRBJ2-2	TRBV5-1	TGCGCCAGCAGCTTGGAAATCGGGGGGGCCACCGGGGAGCTGTTTTTT	CASSLEIGGATGELFF
.	TRBD1	TRBJ2-2	TRBV29-1	TGCAGCGTAGTTACAGGGGGCCGGGAGCTGTTTTTT	CSVVTGGRELFF
.	.	TRBJ2-3	TRBV21-1	TGTGCCAGCAGCAAAGCGGTAGCTCGAGTCCGGACAGGGGCAGATACGCAGTATTTT	CASSKAVARVRTGADTQYF
.	TRBD2	TRBJ2-5	TRBV5-1	TGCGCCAGCAGCTCTCAGCGGGGGACCTTCCAAGAGACCCAGTACTTC	CASSSQRGTFQETQYF
.	.	TRBJ1-4	TRBV4-1	TGCGCCAGCAGCCAACTCCGGGGAAGTGAAAAACTGTTTTTT	CASSQLRGSEKLFF
.	TRBD2	TRBJ2-7	TRBV5-1	TGCGCCAGCAGCTCAGGACTAGCGGGGGGCGCGTACGAGCAGTACTTC	CASSSGLAGGAYEQYF
.	TRBD2	TRBJ2-3	TRBV7-9	TGTGCCAGCAGCTTGAGGACTAGCGGGGAATCGACGCAGTATTTT	CASSLRTSGESTQYF
.	TRBD1	TRBJ1-3	TRBV5-4	TGTGCCAGCAGCTTGGGACAGGGGGCGAGAAACACCATATATTTT	CASSLGQGARNTIYF
.	.	TRBJ1-2	TRBV3-1/TRBV3-2	TGTGCCAGCAGCTCATCAATGGGGAGGGCGAGGAGAGGCTACACCTTC	CASSSSMGRARRGYTF
.	TRBD2	TRBJ2-7	TRBV29-1	TGCAGCGTTGTCCTTCGGGGAGGGAATGCCTACGAGCAGTACTTC	CSVVLRGGNAYEQYF
.	.	TRBJ1-3	TRBV10-2	TGCGCCAGCAGTGAAGGGGGACGAAACACCATATATTTT	CASSEGGRNTIYF
.	TRBD1	TRBJ2-2	TRBV29-1	TGCAGCGTTCCCGGGACAGGGGGCGTCGCATCCGGGGAGCTGTTTTTT	CSVPGTGGVASGELFF
.	.	TRBJ1-6	TRBV6-6	TGTGCCAGCAATGGGGGGGATAATTCACCCCTCCACTTT	CASNGGDNSPLHF
.	.	TRBJ1-3	TRBV6-5	TGTGCCAGCAGCCTCGCCCGGGCGGCTGGAAACACCATATATTTT	CASSLARAAGNTIYF
.	TRBD2	TRBJ2-7	TRBV30	TGTGCCTGGAGTAGGACGGGGGGACCGATTCTTACCGCCTACGAGCAGTACTTC	CAWSRTGGPILTAYEQYF
.	.	TRBJ2-3	TRBV15	TGTGCCACCAGCACCGGGGAGGGGGGGGAGGTCGATACGCAGTATTTT	CATSTGEGGEVDTQYF
.	TRBD2	TRBJ2-3	TRBV5-1	TGCGCCAGCAGCTTGGAATTGGGGACGGGGGGTATAAGGAGTACGCAGTATTTT	CASSLELGTGGIRSTQYF
.	.	TRBJ1-3	TRBV5-4	TGTGCCAGCAGCTTGGACCAGGGGCTTGGAAACACCATATATTTT	CASSLDQGLGNTIYF
few	.	TRBJ2-7	TRBV28	TGTGCCAGCAGTTTTCGTTTAAATGAGCTCACCTACGAGCAGTACTTC	CASSFRLNELTYEQYF
.	.	TRBJ1-1	TRBV7-8	TGTGCCAGCAGCACCTCCCCCCGGGCAGGGAGTATGAACACTGAAGCTTTCTTT	CASSTSPRAGSMNTEAFF
few	TRBD1	TRBJ2-7	TRBV7-8	TGTGCCAGCAGCTACTACCGGGACAGGGAATACGAGCAGTACTTC	CASSYYRDREYEQYF
.	.	TRBJ2-1	TRBV7-2	TGTGCCAGCAGGATGGTAGGGGGGAGCTCCTACAATGAGCAGTTCTTC	CASRMVGGSSYNEQFF
.	.	TRBJ1-2	TRBV7-2	TGTGCCAGCAGCTTAATGGGCAGGGGCCGGTTCTATGGCTACACCTTC	CASSLMGRGRFYGYTF
.	TRBD2	TRBJ2-7	TRBV13	TGTGCCAGCAGATCGCGGGGGGCCTTCTCCTACGAGCAGTACTTC	CASRSRGAFSYEQYF
few	.	TRBJ1-2	TRBV7-8	TGTGCCAGCAGCCCCAGGGTGGACTATGGCTACACCTTC	CASSPRVDYGYTF
.	.	TRBJ2-7	TRBV6-5	TGTGCCAGCAGTTACCCGGGGGGCGGCGACGAGCAGTACTTC	CASSYPGGGDEQYF
few	.	TRBJ2-1	TRBV7-2	TGTGCCAGCAGCTTCTTTACTACAAATCACAATGAGCAGTTCTTC	CASSFFTTNHNEQFF
.	.	TRBJ2-7	TRBV11-3	TGTGCCAGCAGCTTAAGTGGCTACGAGCAGTACTTC	CASSLSGYEQYF
medium-sized	.	TRBJ1-2	TRBV24-1	TGTGCCACCAGTGATTTGGTCCGACAGGCGACAGCTAACTATGGCTACACCTTC	CATSDLVRQATANYGYTF
.	.	TRBJ1-6	TRBV5-1	TGCGCCAGCAGCTTAACCCTCGATCCCCTTTCACCCCTCCACTTT	CASSLTLDPLSPLHF
few	.	TRBJ2-3	TRBV27	TGTGCCAGCAGTTTACTTACCACAGATACGCAGTATTTT	CASSLLTTDTQYF
few	.	TRBJ1-1	TRBV27	TGTGCCAGCAGTTTATTCGGAGGAGCAAACACTGAAGCTTTCTTT	CASSLFGGANTEAFF
.	TRBD1	TRBJ1-2	TRBV25-1	TGTGCCAGCAGTGGACAGGGGTCTTACTATGGCTACACCTTC	CASSGQGSYYGYTF
.	TRBD2	TRBJ2-1	TRBV7-6	TGTGCCAGCAGCTCAAGGACTAGCGGGCCGAGCTCCTACAATGAGCAGTTCTTC	CASSSRTSGPSSYNEQFF
few	.	TRBJ1-2	TRBV9	TGTGCCAGCAGTGCTGCGGGAAACTATGGCTACACCTTC	CASSAAGNYGYTF